This T cell receptor beta chain was captured by sequencing in a study of CD8+ T cells in alopecia areata. The CDR3 is 14 residues long. Trimming pared 6 bases from V and 0 bases from J, leaving 12 bases between. Germline values: CDR1 SQVTM, CDR2 ANQGSEA. RNA was extracted and reverse transcribed into cDNA as the sequencing template. Only in-frame clones appear in the TCRdb table, and some are missing; sequencing was by immunoSEQ multiplex PCR. The sample includes 200,000 to 250,000 clones, around 67% of them seen just once. The V and J genes are TRBV29-1 and TRBJ2-1; D perhaps matches TRBD1 (5 bases). Sequenced material: CD4+ T cells sorted from blood, taken at week 0. This receptor was taken from a human donor with alopecia areata. CDR3 coding DNA: TGCAGCGTACTGGGGCCGAGCTCCTACAATGAGCAGTTCTTC. It specifies CSVLGPSSYNEQFF.